This T cell receptor (beta chain) came from a study of human T cells and chemical hapten exposure. MiXCR, run by TCRdb on the RACE reads, gives a single entry per CDR3 protein. The sample lists under 300,000 distinct CDR3 sequences; around 9.3% were seen once. In germline, CDR1 is MNHNY, CDR2 SVGAGI (reference sequence). The CDR3 has 12 amino acids. V was pared by 6 bases and J by 5 bases, with 4 bases of the junction left unmatched. This clonotype was found many times. Time point indicated: pre-sensitization, week 0. Treatment described: therapeutic diphenylcyclopropenone sensitization with weekly scalp DPC.

Sequences were derived from whole blood, sampled in connection with sensitization to the hapten diphenylcyclopropenone (DPC). This TCR was sampled from a woman in her 40s with alopecia areata. Some clones in this sample may be carry-over from other donors' samples. The rearrangement links TRBV6-6 to TRBJ2-7, with 7 bases aligning to TRBD1. This CDR3 is CASRPGTDEQYF. DNA for the CDR3: TGTGCCAGCAGACCCGGGACAGACGAGCAGTACTTC.